Below are 17 T cell receptor beta chains sequenced from a single sample in a study of blood T cell repertoires in COVID-19. Some clones are missing from TCRdb's copy, which holds only in-frame ones; the method was immunoSEQ multiplex PCR. This repertoire shows 95,000 to 150,000 clones, about 80% found once; its top ten account for roughly 17%. The sample comprised peripheral blood. The receptors stem from a man in his sixties with active or convalescent COVID-19.

The chain employs TRBV7-9 and TRBJ2-1, with TRBD1 identical over 9 bases. The CDR3 is 17 amino acids. CDR1 is SEHNR and CDR2 is FQNEAQ in the germline V gene (reference sequence). With 5 bases clipped from V and 0 bases from J, the junction kept 8 bases outside the gene matches. CDR3 amino acids: CASSTTKTGGSYNEQFF. CDR3 coding DNA: TGTGCCAGCAGCACGACCAAGACAGGGGGCTCCTACAATGAGCAGTTCTTC. The whole variable domain, remainder taken from reference TRBV7-9 and TRBJ2-1, is DTGVSQNPRHKITKRGQNVTFRCDPISEHNRLYWYRQTLGQGPEFLTYFQNEAQLEKSRLLSDRFSAERPKGSFSTLEIQRTEQGDSAMYLCASSTTKTGGSYNEQFFGPGTRLTVL.

The V gene is TRBV5-1, the J gene TRBJ2-1, with 10 bases aligning to TRBD1. CDR3 length equals 16 residues. Germline V gives CDR1 SGHRS, CDR2 YFSETQ. Trimming took 7 bases from V and 10 from J; bases not matched to a gene: 17. CDR3 nucleotide sequence: TGCGCCAGCGTTCGGGGGACAGGGGCGGAGGGGAAGGAGCAGTTCTTC. It encodes CASVRGTGAEGKEQFF.

This clone was seen a handful of times. The rearrangement joins TRBV5-1 to TRBJ2-7; 7 bases fit TRBD1. Trimming at V came to 5 bases and at J to 5 bases, leaving 13 bases not matched to a gene. The CDR3 sequence is 15 residues long. CDR1 SGHRS and CDR2 YFSETQ come from the germline V gene. CDR3 nucleotide sequence: TGCGCCAGCAGTCCGGGCGAGGGGGCCCGCCACGAGCAGTACTTC. Protein product: CASSPGEGARHEQYF.

The chain couples TRBV12-5 to TRBJ2-3; D is possibly TRBD2 (6 bases). The ends were cut back, 6 bases at V and 1 base at J, with 11 bases in the middle. This CDR3 comprises 14 residues. Germline CDR1 is LGHNT and CDR2 is FRNRAP. DNA for the CDR3: TGTGCTAGTGGCTCGGGACTCGGCACAGATACGCAGTATTTT. The encoded protein is CASGSGLGTDTQYF. Looking up the rest from reference TRBV12-5 and TRBJ2-3 gives the full variable domain: DARVTQTPRHKVTEMGQEVTMRCQPILGHNTVFWYRQTMMQGLELLAYFRNRAPLDDSGMPKDRFSAEMPDATLATLKIQPSEPRDSAVYFCASGSGLGTDTQYFGPGTRLTVL.

This clone was recorded once. The J gene is TRBJ2-2, the V gene TRBV25-1; 8 nucleotides match TRBD1. CDR1 and CDR2 from the germline V gene are MGHDK and SYGVNS. This CDR3 is built from 16 residues. The ends lost 5 bases at V and 5 bases at J; junction bases unmatched: 10. Here the CDR3 DNA reads TGTGCCAGCAGTTCTTCCGGGACAGGATTGACCGGGGAGCTGTTTTTT. Protein product: CASSSSGTGLTGELFF.

This chain uses TRBV20-1 with TRBJ2-1; D gene unclear. Per germline, CDR1 DFQATT and CDR2 SNEGSKA (reference sequence). This CDR3 is 11 amino acids long. V lost 1 base and J lost 10, with 8 bases in between. The CDR3 bases are TGCAGTGCTAGAGTGGCGGAGGAGCAGTTCTTC. Its translation: CSARVAEEQFF.

Here the CDR3 DNA reads TGTGCCAGCAGTGGTGCCCAACTAGGCGGCTACACCTTC. This translates into CASSGAQLGGYTF. This chain links TRBV2 with TRBJ1-2; D not resolved. Germline values: CDR1 SNHLY, CDR2 FYNNEI. The CDR3 spans 13 residues. V lost 4 bases to trimming and J lost 8 bases, with 14 bases between them. Filled out from reference TRBV2 and TRBJ1-2, the complete variable domain reads EPEVTQTPSHQVTQMGQEVILRCVPISNHLYFYWYRQILGQKVEFLVSFYNNEISEKSEIFDDQFSVERPDGSNFTLKIRSTKLEDSAMYFCASSGAQLGGYTFGSGTRLTVV.

The V call is TRBV5-4, the J call TRBJ1-2, with D hard to call. This CDR3 has 12 residues. Germline CDR1 reads SGHNT; CDR2 reads YYREEE (reference sequence). Trimming removed 0 bases from V and 8 bases from J, with 8 bases in between. CDR3 region: CASSLAGGGYTF. In DNA form, the CDR3 reads TGTGCCAGCAGCTTGGCTGGTGGCGGCTACACCTTC.

The chain couples TRBV7-2 to TRBJ2-7, with 7 positions matching TRBD1. CDR3 size: 16 residues. V was clipped by 2 bases and J by 1 base; unmatched bases: 8. In germline, CDR1 is SGHTA, CDR2 FQGNSA. The CDR3 here is CASSLSTGVSSYEQYF. CDR3 bases: TGTGCCAGCAGCTTATCCACAGGGGTTTCGTCCTACGAGCAGTACTTC.

This rearrangement joins TRBV29-1 to TRBJ2-7, with a possible D match to TRBD2 (5 bases). The CDR3 totals 12 residues. CDR1 is SQVTM, CDR2 ANQGSEA, per germline. Trimming left V 6 bases short and J 2 bases short, with 11 bases between. CDR3 DNA sequence: TGCAGCGTGGGGAGCGAGACCTACGAGCAGTACTTC. Translating gives CSVGSETYEQYF.

The chain uses TRBV7-5 and TRBJ2-5; the table's D call, TRBD1, was not checked against the DNA. TRBV7-5 is a pseudogene locus. CDR3 size: 15 residues. This CDR3 reads CVRSLQLQGQETQYF. The CDR3 DNA follows: TGTGTCAGAAGTCTCCAATTACAGGGTCAGGAGACCCAGTACTTC.

The J gene is TRBJ2-7, the V gene TRBV30; the D gene is possibly TRBD2 (5 bases). Trimming stripped 2 bases from V and 3 bases from J, with 11 bases between. The CDR3 is made up of 13 amino acids. The germline gives CDR1 GTSNPN, CDR2 SVGIG (reference sequence). CDR3 nucleotides: TGTGCCTGGAGTCGGGAAGGAGGCTACGAGCAGTACTTC. Its protein is CAWSREGGYEQYF.

The V gene is TRBV7-9, the J gene TRBJ2-1; the D gene is possibly TRBD2 (6 bases). Germline V gene data show CDR1 as SEHNR and CDR2 as FQNEAQ (reference sequence). The CDR3 extends over 14 amino acids. Trimming removed 1 base from V and 8 bases from J, with 12 bases in between. Written as DNA, the CDR3 is TGTGCCAGCAGCTTAGGCCTCCCGGGGGATGAGCAGTTCTTC. Translating it yields CASSLGLPGDEQFF.

The chain uses TRBV5-1 and TRBJ1-1; D not resolved. V gave up 0 bases and J gave up 2 bases, with 5 bases separating them. The CDR3 spans 13 residues. The germline V gene encodes CDR1 SGHRS and CDR2 YFSETQ. Here the CDR3 reads CASSLGGNTEAFF. Written as DNA, the CDR3 is TGCGCCAGCAGCTTGGGCGGTAACACTGAAGCTTTCTTT.

The chain has TRBV12-3 or TRBV12-4 and TRBJ2-7; no clear D gene. The ends were cut back, 3 bases at V and 5 bases at J, with 11 bases in the middle. The CDR3 covers 13 residues. Here the CDR3 DNA reads TGTGCCAGCAGTTTCCCGAATAGCAACGAGCAGTACTTC. It is translated as CASSFPNSNEQYF.

This clone was recorded only once. The chain carries TRBV19 and TRBJ2-3; possibly TRBD1 for D (7 bases). The germline V gene encodes CDR1 LNHDA and CDR2 SQIVND (reference sequence). Trimming stripped 4 bases from V and 3 bases from J, with 11 bases between. The CDR3 totals 14 residues. The CDR3 region has the DNA TGTGCCAGTAGTACCCCAGGGGGGACAGATACGCAGTATTTT. Amino acid sequence: CASSTPGGTDTQYF.

The chain recombines TRBV10-2 with TRBJ2-1, with 8 positions matching TRBD1. The germline gives CDR1 WSHSY, CDR2 SAAADI. V shed 7 bases and J 0 bases; nucleotides not matched to a gene: 2. The CDR3 contains 14 residues. The CDR3 DNA reads TGCGCCAGCAAGGGGACAGGCTCCTACAATGAGCAGTTCTTC. This translates into CASKGTGSYNEQFF.